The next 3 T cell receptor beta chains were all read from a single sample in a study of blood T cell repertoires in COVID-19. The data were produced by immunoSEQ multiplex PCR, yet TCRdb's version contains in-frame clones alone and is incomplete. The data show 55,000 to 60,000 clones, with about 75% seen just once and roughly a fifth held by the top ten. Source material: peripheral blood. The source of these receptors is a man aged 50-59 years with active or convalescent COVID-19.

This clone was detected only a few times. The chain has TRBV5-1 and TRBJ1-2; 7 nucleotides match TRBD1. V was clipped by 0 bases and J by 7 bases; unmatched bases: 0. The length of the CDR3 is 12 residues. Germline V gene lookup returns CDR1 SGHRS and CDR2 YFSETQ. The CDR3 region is CASSLAGGGYTF. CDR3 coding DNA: TGCGCCAGCAGCTTGGCAGGGGGTGGCTACACCTTC.

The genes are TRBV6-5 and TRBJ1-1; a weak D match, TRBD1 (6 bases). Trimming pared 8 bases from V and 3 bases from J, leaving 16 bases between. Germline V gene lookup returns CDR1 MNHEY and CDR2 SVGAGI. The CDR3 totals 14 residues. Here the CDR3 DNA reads TGTGCCAGCTGCCTTCGGGGGGGCGACACTGAAGCTTTCTTT. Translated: CASCLRGGDTEAFF.

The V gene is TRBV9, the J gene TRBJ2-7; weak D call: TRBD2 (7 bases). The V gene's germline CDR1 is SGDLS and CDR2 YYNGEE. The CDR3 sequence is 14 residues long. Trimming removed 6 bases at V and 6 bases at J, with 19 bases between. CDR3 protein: CASTLGGAGSEQYF. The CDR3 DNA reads TGTGCCAGCACGCTAGGGGGAGCGGGGAGCGAGCAGTACTTC. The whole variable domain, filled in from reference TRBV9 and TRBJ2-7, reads DSGVTQTPKHLITATGQRVTLRCSPRSGDLSVYWYQQSLDQGLQFLIQYYNGEERAKGNILERFSAQQFPDLHSELNLSSLELGDSALYFCASTLGGAGSEQYFGPGTRLTVT.